This TCR beta chain was documented in a study of blood T cell repertoires in COVID-19. Turning to the study itself: Whether acute or convalescent, the COVID-19 samples came from the United States, Italy and Spain. In each case, the material was cDNA or gDNA derived from T cells, B-cell-depleted T cells, or PBMCs.

Authors' processing steps: Amplified reference gene primers provided the basis for estimating nucleated cell counts. Repertoires were generated with immunoSEQ multiplex PCR, while TCRdb's copy carries only in-frame clones and drops some. V and J calls and clone size are as listed in that table; D and trimming were resolved from the DNA. The sample holds hundreds of thousands of clones, about 68% seen once. V gave up 6 bases and J gave up 3 bases, with 11 bases separating them. The germline V gene encodes CDR1 LGHDT and CDR2 YNNKEL (reference sequence). The length of the CDR3 is 13 residues. The rearrangement links TRBV3-1 (or the pseudogene TRBV3-2) to TRBJ1-2; tentative D call: TRBD1 (6 bases). The sequence was collected from a woman older than 75 with acute or convalescent COVID-19. The sample taken for sequencing was peripheral blood. The CDR3 DNA reads TGTGCCAGCAGTCCACAGGGTGACTATGGCTACACCTTC. This gives the protein CASSPQGDYGYTF.